This T cell receptor (beta chain) was captured in a study of T-cell memory formation after mild COVID-19. Turning to the study itself: For the most part, TCR clusters were specific to one donor. Study observations and caveats: Memory from before infection featured some responding clones, which suggests cross-reactive memory joined. Clones that shrank (day 15 to 85) were balanced CD4/CD8, whereas later expanders leaned CD4+.

Each CDR3 protein gets one entry after TCRdb re-called the 5' RACE reads with MiXCR. This table holds 90,000 to 120,000 distinct CDR3 sequences, around an eighth found once. Germline assignment: CDR1 DFQATT and CDR2 SNEGSKA (reference sequence). The V gene lost 1 base and the J gene lost 8 bases, with 12 bases spanning the gap. The CDR3 has 14 amino acids. This clonotype has only a few counts. Antigen: not known. Sequenced material: PBMCs or a T cell subset sorted from them (not recorded which). The rearrangement links TRBV20-1 to TRBJ1-6, with D perhaps TRBD1 (5 bases). This TCR derives from a man aged 18 to 30 who had mild COVID-19 (a few samples of this study predate the infection). Cell type and time point are not known. CDR3 in amino acids: CSARGDPLDSPLHF. The CDR3, as DNA: TGCAGTGCTAGAGGGGACCCCTTGGATTCACCCCTCCACTTT.